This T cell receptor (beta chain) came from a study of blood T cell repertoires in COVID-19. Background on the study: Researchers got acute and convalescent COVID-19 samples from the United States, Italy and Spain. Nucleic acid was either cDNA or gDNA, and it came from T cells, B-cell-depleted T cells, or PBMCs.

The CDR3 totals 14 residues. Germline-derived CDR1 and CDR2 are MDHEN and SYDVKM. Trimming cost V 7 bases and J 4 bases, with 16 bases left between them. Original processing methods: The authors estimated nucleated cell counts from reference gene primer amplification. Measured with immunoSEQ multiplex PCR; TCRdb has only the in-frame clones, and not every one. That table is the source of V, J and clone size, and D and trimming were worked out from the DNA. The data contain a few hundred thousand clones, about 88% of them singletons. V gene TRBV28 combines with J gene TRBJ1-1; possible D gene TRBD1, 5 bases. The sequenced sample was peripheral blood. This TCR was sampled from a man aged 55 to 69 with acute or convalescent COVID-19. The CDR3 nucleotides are TGTGCCAGCACCCAACAAGGGGCCAGCACTGAAGCTTTCTTT. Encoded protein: CASTQQGASTEAFF.